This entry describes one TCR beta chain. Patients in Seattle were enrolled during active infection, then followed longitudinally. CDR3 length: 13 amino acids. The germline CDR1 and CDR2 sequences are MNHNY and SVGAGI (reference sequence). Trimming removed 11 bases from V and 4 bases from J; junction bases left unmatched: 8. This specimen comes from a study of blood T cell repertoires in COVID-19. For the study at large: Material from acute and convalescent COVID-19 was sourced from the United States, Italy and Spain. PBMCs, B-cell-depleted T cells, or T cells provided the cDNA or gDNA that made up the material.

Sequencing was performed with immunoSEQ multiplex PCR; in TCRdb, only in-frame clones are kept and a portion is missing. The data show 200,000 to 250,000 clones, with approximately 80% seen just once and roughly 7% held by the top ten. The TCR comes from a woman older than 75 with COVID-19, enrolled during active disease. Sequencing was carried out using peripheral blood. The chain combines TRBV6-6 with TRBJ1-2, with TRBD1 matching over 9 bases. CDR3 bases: TGTGCCGGCGGGACAGGGAGAGGCTATGGCTACACCTTC. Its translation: CAGGTGRGYGYTF.